The 10 T cell receptor beta chains below were found in one sample sequenced in a study of blood T cell repertoires in COVID-19. Profiling relied on immunoSEQ multiplex PCR, and the TCRdb table lists in-frame clones only, not all of them. The sample contains 50,000 to 70,000 clones, 65% to 85% of which appear only once. The specimen was PBMCs or T cells enriched from blood (not recorded which). The receptors were sampled from a woman in her sixties or seventies who had been exposed to COVID-19.

The chain couples TRBV7-2 to TRBJ1-4; D call uncertain. CDR1 is SGHTA and CDR2 is FQGNSA in the germline V gene. The CDR3 has 14 amino acids. V dropped 4 bases and J dropped 7 bases, with 13 bases sitting between them. The CDR3 protein is CASSYGPTSEKLFF. CDR3 DNA: TGTGCCAGCAGCTATGGTCCCACGAGTGAAAAACTGTTTTTT.

This clone was observed a single time. The V and J genes are TRBV7-9 and TRBJ1-1, with D maybe TRBD1 (5 bases). The CDR3 contains 12 residues. Germline values: CDR1 SEHNR, CDR2 FQNEAQ (reference sequence). Between the trimmed V and J ends, which lost 10 bases and 4 bases, there was a span of 13 bases. The CDR3 nucleotides read TGTGCCACCCTCTCGGGGGGCACTGAAGCTTTCTTT. This translates into CATLSGGTEAFF.

The chain recombines TRBV5-4 with TRBJ1-1, with 8 bases that match TRBD1. Germline-derived CDR1 and CDR2 are SGHNT and YYREEE (reference sequence). The CDR3 sequence is 14 residues long. V shed 2 bases and J 3 bases; nucleotides not matched to a gene: 3. The CDR3 is CASSFTGGDTEAFF. The DNA for the CDR3 is TGTGCCAGCAGCTTCACAGGGGGTGACACTGAAGCTTTCTTT. The whole variable domain, remainder taken from reference TRBV5-4 and TRBJ1-1, is ETGVTQSPTHLIKTRGQQVTLRCSSQSGHNTVSWYQQALGQGPQFIFQYYREEENGRGNFPPRFSGLQFPNYSSELNVNALELDDSALYLCASSFTGGDTEAFFGQGTRLTVV.

This chain uses TRBV28 with TRBJ1-1; D is perhaps TRBD1 (5 bases). CDR1 is MDHEN, CDR2 SYDVKM, per germline. The CDR3 has 14 amino acids. V lost 3 bases and J 1 base, leaving 9 bases between the germline ends. The CDR3 DNA follows: TGTGCCAGCAGTTTGACAGCCCGGAACACTGAAGCTTTCTTT. It specifies CASSLTARNTEAFF.

By frequency in the sample, this clone is medium-sized (0.01 to 0.1%). The J gene is TRBJ1-3, the V gene TRBV7-9; TRBD1 aligns across 7 bases. The CDR3 is made up of 16 amino acids. The V gene end was trimmed by 4 bases and the J gene end by 3 bases; junction bases not matched to a gene: 9. The germline CDR1 and CDR2 sequences are SEHNR and FQNEAQ (reference sequence). The CDR3: CASSSSSGQFGNTIYF. CDR3 bases: TGTGCCAGCAGCTCATCTTCGGGACAGTTTGGAAACACCATATATTTT. Supplemented by reference TRBV7-9 and TRBJ1-3, the full variable domain reads DTGVSQNPRHKITKRGQNVTFRCDPISEHNRLYWYRQTLGQGPEFLTYFQNEAQLEKSRLLSDRFSAERPKGSFSTLEIQRTEQGDSAMYLCASSSSSGQFGNTIYFGEGSWLTVV.

This chain links TRBV7-2 with TRBJ1-4; 10 bases map to TRBD1. Germline V CDR1 and CDR2: SGHTA, FQGNSA. The J segment lost 8 bases and the V segment lost 5 bases, leaving 5 bases of the junction unmatched. CDR3 size: 14 residues. CDR3 nucleotides: TGTGCCAGCAGCCGGGGACAGGGGAGGGAAAAACTGTTTTTT. Protein product: CASSRGQGREKLFF. Full variable domain (outside the CDR3, taken from reference TRBV7-2 and TRBJ1-4): GAGVSQSPSNKVTEKGKDVELRCDPISGHTALYWYRQSLGQGLEFLIYFQGNSAPDKSGLPSDRFSAERTGGSVSTLTIQRTQQEDSAVYLCASSRGQGREKLFFGSGTQLSVL.

The V and J genes are TRBV11-2 and TRBJ2-1; D call uncertain. Per germline, CDR1 SGHAT and CDR2 FQNNGV. This CDR3 contains 13 residues. The V end was cut by 5 bases, the J end by 9 bases, with 14 bases between. The CDR3 bases are TGTGCCAGCAGCGGCCGGCTTAGCAGTGAGCAGTTCTTC. Amino acids: CASSGRLSSEQFF.

The J gene is TRBJ2-2, the V gene TRBV3-1 (or the pseudogene TRBV3-2); a weak D match, TRBD2 (5 bases). This CDR3 region has 12 residues. Trimming left V 4 bases short and J 6 bases short, with 6 bases between. The germline gives CDR1 LGHDT, CDR2 YNNKEL (reference sequence). CDR3: CASSPLAGELFF. CDR3 in DNA: TGTGCCAGCAGCCCACTAGCCGGGGAGCTGTTTTTT.

A word on this clone: The germline gene is not matched at one end of the junction; a read error may be the cause. The chain carries TRBV14 and TRBJ1-1, with 10 positions matching TRBD1. The CDR3 extends over 14 amino acids. Germline values: CDR1 SGHDN, CDR2 FVKESK. In DNA, the CDR3 is TGTGCCAGCAGCCAAGACGGACAGGGGGTTGAAACTTTCTTT. It yields the protein CASSQDGQGVETFF.

This clone showed up many times. The J gene is TRBJ2-7, the V gene TRBV11-2, with a tentative D call TRBD2 (6 bases). The V gene's germline CDR1 is SGHAT and CDR2 FQNNGV. The V end lost 4 bases, the J end lost 6 bases, and 19 bases lay between the germline ends. This CDR3 has 15 amino acids. CDR3 nucleotide sequence: TGTGCCAGCAGCTCGGAACGGTTGACTAGGGGCGAGCAGTACTTC. It yields the protein CASSSERLTRGEQYF.